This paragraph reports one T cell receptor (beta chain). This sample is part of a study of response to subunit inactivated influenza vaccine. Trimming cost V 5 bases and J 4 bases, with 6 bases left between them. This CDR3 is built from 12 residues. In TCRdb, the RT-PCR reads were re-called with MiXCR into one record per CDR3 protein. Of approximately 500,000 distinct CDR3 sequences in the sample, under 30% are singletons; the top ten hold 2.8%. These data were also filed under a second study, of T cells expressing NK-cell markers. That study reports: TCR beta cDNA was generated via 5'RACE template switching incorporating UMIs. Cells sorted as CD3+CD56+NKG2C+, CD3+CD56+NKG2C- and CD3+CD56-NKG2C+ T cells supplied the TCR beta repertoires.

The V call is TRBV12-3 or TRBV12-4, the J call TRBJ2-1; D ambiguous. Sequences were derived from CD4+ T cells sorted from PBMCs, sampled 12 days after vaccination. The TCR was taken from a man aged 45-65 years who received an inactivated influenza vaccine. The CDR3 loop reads CASSDRYNEQFF. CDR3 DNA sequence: TGTGCCAGCAGTGACCGGTACAATGAGCAGTTCTTC.